One sample yielded the 10 T cell receptor beta chains listed below, sequenced in a study of early T cells in non-severe SARS-CoV-2 infection. In TCRdb, the 5' RACE reads were re-called with MiXCR into one record per CDR3 protein. The top ten clones hold 7.6% of a sample with over 60,000 distinct CDR3 sequences, roughly a tenth of them seen once. This specimen was whole blood, taken at baseline. The receptors were sampled from an adult who was a healthcare worker with PCR-confirmed SARS-CoV-2 infection or an uninfected control (not recorded which).

The chain uses TRBV29-1 and TRBJ2-3; 7 bases align to TRBD2. This CDR3 is 14 amino acids long. With V trimmed by 1 base and J by 9 bases, 10 bases remained unmatched. Per the germline V gene, CDR1 is SQVTM and CDR2 is ANQGSEA. The CDR3 spells CSVEVVNGGGTQYF. The CDR3, as DNA: TGCAGCGTTGAAGTGGTCAACGGGGGAGGGACGCAGTATTTT.

This clonotype was detected a few times. The chain combines TRBV11-2 with TRBJ2-2; the D is unclear. CDR3 length equals 15 residues. CDR1 and CDR2 from the germline V gene are SGHAT and FQNNGV. V lost 3 bases and J 0 bases, leaving 8 bases between the germline ends. The CDR3 protein is CASSFLTANTGELFF. The CDR3 DNA sequence: TGTGCCAGCAGCTTCCTAACGGCGAACACCGGGGAGCTGTTTTTT.

The chain employs TRBV9 and TRBJ2-7, with 10 bases that match TRBD2. Germline loops: CDR1 SGDLS, CDR2 YYNGEE. Unmatched junction bases numbered 4, after V lost 4 bases and J lost 3 bases. The CDR3 runs 14 residues. The CDR3 loop is CASSLTSGVYEQYF. For the CDR3, the DNA is TGTGCCAGCAGCCTTACTAGCGGGGTCTACGAGCAGTACTTC.

The table lists this clonotype with a few counts. The chain recombines TRBV6-2 or TRBV6-3 with TRBJ1-1; D unclear. The CDR3 contains 14 residues. V gave up 5 bases and J gave up 7 bases, with 17 bases separating them. Germline V gives CDR1 MNHEY, CDR2 SVGEGT. For the CDR3, the DNA is TGTGCCAGCAGTACCGGGCTTGGGAAAAATGAAGCTTTCTTT. Amino acids: CASSTGLGKNEAFF.

The sample holds many counts of this clonotype. The chain uses TRBV18 and TRBJ1-2; TRBD1 might be the D (5 bases). V was pared by 2 bases and J by 8 bases, with 12 bases between. The CDR3 totals 13 residues. Germline CDR1 is KGHSH and CDR2 is LQKENI. The CDR3 nucleotides read TGTGCCAGCTCACCAACGAGGGACCCGGGCTACACCTTC. Protein product: CASSPTRDPGYTF.

This clonotype came up a few times. The chain combines TRBV7-8 with TRBJ2-5; D unresolved. Germline V gene lookup returns CDR1 SGHVS and CDR2 FQNEAQ. V lost 1 base to trimming and J lost 5 bases, with 5 bases between them. The CDR3 contains 12 residues. CDR3 residues: CASSLEEETQYF. CDR3 nucleotides: TGTGCCAGCAGCTTAGAAGAGGAGACCCAGTACTTC.

This clonotype came up many times. The chain couples TRBV12-3 or TRBV12-4 to TRBJ2-7; no reliable D call. The V and J ends lost 2 bases and 0 bases respectively, with 8 bases between them. The CDR3 covers 14 residues. CDR3 nucleotides: TGTGCCAGCAGTTTAACTTCTAGCTCCTACGAGCAGTACTTC. Amino acids: CASSLTSSSYEQYF.

This clonotype was seen ten or more times. This chain joins TRBV29-1 and TRBJ1-1, with 11 nucleotides matching TRBD1. With V trimmed by 7 bases and J by 5 bases, 6 bases remained unmatched. The CDR3 is 13 amino acids. Germline V gene lookup returns CDR1 SQVTM and CDR2 ANQGSEA. In DNA, the CDR3 is TGCAGCGCCGGGACAGGGGGATGGACTGAAGCTTTCTTT. Its translation is CSAGTGGWTEAFF.

Many counts were recorded for this clonotype. This CDR3 is CSARGQGGQNTEAFF. The CDR3 DNA follows: TGCAGTGCTAGAGGGCAAGGGGGCCAGAACACTGAAGCTTTCTTT. This chain connects TRBV20-1 to TRBJ1-1, with 7 nucleotides matching TRBD1. The CDR3 sequence is 15 residues long. The germline CDR1 and CDR2 sequences are DFQATT and SNEGSKA (reference sequence). The ends lost 1 base at V and 1 base at J; junction bases unmatched: 6.

As concerns this clonotype: One junction end disagrees with the germline gene, perhaps due to a read error. This rearrangement joins TRBV7-7 to TRBJ1-2, with D tentatively TRBD1 (6 bases). Germline values: CDR1 SSHAT, CDR2 FNYEAQ (reference sequence). The CDR3 has 13 amino acids. The CDR3 DNA reads TGTGCTAGCAGCTTTGACAGGAGCTATGGCTACACCTTC. This translates into CASSFDRSYGYTF.